This T cell receptor beta chain emerged from a study of T cells in Graves' hyperthyroidism and ophthalmopathy. In the study overall: It was at initial diagnosis, before any treatment, that peripheral blood was collected.

What was amplified from RNA transcripts were TCR beta CDR3 regions. The HTBI primer set served for first-round RT-PCR of the TCR CDR3. Using its own MiXCR run on the multiplex PCR reads, TCRdb lists one record per CDR3 protein. Of about 530,000 distinct CDR3 sequences listed, approximately 17% were seen once; the top ten hold around 17%. Sequencing was carried out using blood. This receptor was taken from a woman aged 18 to 35 with Graves' ophthalmopathy.

In DNA form, the CDR3 reads TGTGCCAGCAGACCCGGGACAGCTTTAAACTATGGCTACACCTTC. It codes for CASRPGTALNYGYTF. The J gene is TRBJ1-2, the V gene TRBV5-8; 7 bases are a match to TRBD1. The J segment lost 2 bases and the V segment lost 5 bases, leaving 9 bases of the junction unmatched. Germline-derived CDR1 and CDR2 are SGHTS and YDEGEE. This CDR3 is built from 15 residues.